These 30 T cell receptor beta chains originate from one sample sequenced in a study of T cell responses to AZD1222 COVID-19 vaccine. Sequenced by immunoSEQ multiplex PCR; TCRdb stores in-frame clones only, minus some. The table records around 130,000 clones, about 94% of them present only once. The material sequenced was peripheral blood, taken 28 days after the second AZD1222 dose. These receptors came from an adult who received the AZD1222 COVID-19 vaccine.

The chain employs TRBV6-2 or TRBV6-3 and TRBJ2-2; D gene ambiguous. The CDR3 runs to 15 residues. CDR1 is MNHEY, CDR2 SVGEGT, per germline. V shed 4 bases and J shed 3 bases, with 12 bases lying between them. CDR3 sequence: CASSSSLTYTGELFF. CDR3 sequence (DNA): TGTGCCAGCAGTTCCTCCCTTACTTACACCGGGGAGCTGTTTTTT.

V gene TRBV28 combines with J gene TRBJ1-1, with D possibly matching TRBD1 (5 bases). The ends were cut back, 3 bases at V and 5 bases at J, with 10 bases in the middle. The length of the CDR3 is 13 residues. Germline V gene sequence: CDR1 MDHEN, CDR2 SYDVKM. CDR3 residues: CASSLGKGTEAFF. In DNA form, the CDR3 reads TGTGCCAGCAGTTTGGGGAAGGGGACTGAAGCTTTCTTT.

The rearrangement links TRBV9 to TRBJ2-1; 7 bases are a match to TRBD1. CDR3 length equals 11 residues. Germline lookup yields CDR1 SGDLS and CDR2 YYNGEE. J was trimmed by 9 bases and V by 4 bases; bases with no gene match: 1. The CDR3 loop is CASSPGGEQFF. The CDR3 DNA reads TGTGCCAGCAGCCCAGGGGGTGAGCAGTTCTTC.

The V gene is TRBV4-3, the J gene TRBJ2-2; 8 bases line up with TRBD2. Trimming at V came to 4 bases and at J to 1 base, leaving 5 bases not matched to a gene. The germline V gene has CDR1 LGHNA and CDR2 YSLEER. The CDR3 is 16 residues long. The CDR3 DNA follows: TGCGCCAGCAGCCGGCTTCTAGCGGGGAACACCGGGGAGCTGTTTTTT. Translating it yields CASSRLLAGNTGELFF.

The rearrangement links TRBV4-3 to TRBJ1-4; 9 positions match TRBD1. Germline CDR1 is LGHNA and CDR2 is YSLEER. Trimming at V came to 3 bases and at J to 4 bases, leaving 6 bases not matched to a gene. This CDR3 is 16 amino acids long. The CDR3 protein is CASSQATGGFNEKLFF. The CDR3 coding sequence is TGCGCCAGCAGCCAGGCGACAGGGGGGTTTAATGAAAAACTGTTTTTT.

The chain joins TRBV5-1 to TRBJ2-7; D is possibly TRBD1 (6 bases). This CDR3 has 13 amino acids. Between the trimmed V and J ends, which lost 3 bases and 2 bases, there was a span of 9 bases. From germline, CDR1 is SGHRS and CDR2 YFSETQ. The CDR3, as DNA: TGCGCCAGCAGCTGGGGACAAGCCTACGAGCAGTACTTC. Translated: CASSWGQAYEQYF.

V usage is TRBV27 and J usage is TRBJ2-7; the D is unclear. This CDR3 is built from 13 residues. Trimming shortened V by 7 bases and J by 0 bases, and 10 bases separated the two germline ends. Germline CDR1 MNHEY, CDR2 SMNVEV (reference sequence). In nucleotides, the CDR3 is TGTGCCAGCATTAGTTCAGTCTCCTACGAGCAGTACTTC. Translating gives CASISSVSYEQYF.

V usage is TRBV4-2 and J usage is TRBJ1-4, with D unresolved. The CDR3 runs 18 residues. V was trimmed by 3 bases and J by 3 bases, leaving 20 bases between them. Germline values: CDR1 LGHNA, CDR2 YNFKEQ. The CDR3 DNA follows: TGTGCCAGCAGCCACCGAGGGCCACACCAAGCGGCTAATGAAAAACTGTTTTTT. Translated: CASSHRGPHQAANEKLFF.

The rearrangement joins TRBV27 to TRBJ2-3; 9 bases fit TRBD2. The CDR3 consists of 16 residues. Germline trimming cut 2 bases from V and 1 base from J; bases unmatched to any gene: 4. Germline V gene lookup returns CDR1 MNHEY and CDR2 SMNVEV (reference sequence). CDR3 region: CASSLLSSGGTDTQYF. Written as DNA, the CDR3 is TGTGCCAGCAGTTTACTTTCTAGCGGGGGCACAGATACGCAGTATTTT.

The chain combines TRBV25-1 with TRBJ2-5; a weak D match, TRBD1 (5 bases). The ends were cut back, 1 base at V and 4 bases at J, with 10 bases in the middle. In germline, CDR1 is MGHDK, CDR2 SYGVNS. This CDR3 comprises 14 residues. In DNA form, the CDR3 reads TGTGCCAGCAGTGAATCAGGGCCCCCAGAGACCCAGTACTTC. Translation: CASSESGPPETQYF.

The chain is built from TRBV15 and TRBJ2-1; 10 bases fit TRBD2. With V trimmed by 6 bases and J by 4 bases, 0 bases remained unmatched. CDR3 size: 13 residues. CDR1 is LNHNV, CDR2 YYDKDF, per germline (reference sequence). CDR3 sequence (DNA): TGTGCCACCAGAGCGGGGGGGTACAATGAGCAGTTCTTC. This gives the protein CATRAGGYNEQFF. The full variable domain, completed using reference TRBV15 and TRBJ2-1, is DAMVIQNPRYQVTQFGKPVTLSCSQTLNHNVMYWYQQKSSQAPKLLFHYYDKDFNNEADTPDNFQSRRPNTSFCFLDIRSPGLGDTAMYLCATRAGGYNEQFFGPGTRLTVL.

The chain has TRBV9 and TRBJ1-2; possibly TRBD1 for D (6 bases). CDR1 and CDR2 from the germline V gene are SGDLS and YYNGEE. This CDR3 contains 17 residues. Trimming took off 4 bases at V and 6 bases at J, with 25 bases between the two ends. The CDR3 loop reads CASSLSVQPQGRHGYTF. For the CDR3, the DNA is TGTGCCAGCAGCTTAAGCGTACAGCCCCAGGGGAGGCATGGCTACACCTTC.

This clone was observed a handful of times. The V call is TRBV27, the J call TRBJ1-2, with a weak D call TRBD1 (6 bases). This CDR3 spans 13 amino acids. Germline CDR1 MNHEY, CDR2 SMNVEV (reference sequence). V shed 5 bases and J shed 7 bases, with 14 bases lying between them. The CDR3 DNA follows: TGTGCCAGCAGTGTTGACAGGCTCGGTGGCTACACCTTC. Translation: CASSVDRLGGYTF.

The chain links TRBV5-8 to TRBJ1-5; D is uncertain. The germline V gene encodes CDR1 SGHTS and CDR2 YDEGEE. V was pared by 6 bases and J by 1 base, with 11 bases between. This CDR3 is 14 amino acids long. The CDR3 region has the DNA TGTGCCAGCACCACCCGGCGGAGCAATCAGCCCCAGCATTTT. It yields the protein CASTTRRSNQPQHF.

This clone was seen more than once but under ten times. The V call is TRBV5-6, the J call TRBJ1-5; unclear D gene. The V gene lost 0 bases and the J gene lost 5 bases, with 6 bases spanning the gap. There are 13 residues in the CDR3. Germline V lookup: CDR1 SGHDT, CDR2 YYEEEE. CDR3 in amino acids: CASSLGSHQPQHF. CDR3 nucleotide sequence: TGTGCCAGCAGCTTGGGAAGTCATCAGCCCCAGCATTTT.

The chain is built from TRBV6-4 and TRBJ2-1, with 7 bases that match TRBD1. The germline gives CDR1 MRHNA, CDR2 SNTAGT. The junction had 6 bases not matched to a gene; V was cut back by 3 bases and J by 1 base. This CDR3 contains 16 residues. The DNA for the CDR3 is TGTGCCAGCAGTGATTCCGGGACAGTTTCCTACAATGAGCAGTTCTTC. It specifies CASSDSGTVSYNEQFF.

The rearrangement links TRBV27 to TRBJ2-3, with 7 positions matching TRBD2. The CDR3 spans 17 residues. J gave up 4 bases and V 6 bases, and 16 bases lay outside the gene matches. Germline assignment: CDR1 MNHEY and CDR2 SMNVEV (reference sequence). CDR3 sequence: CASRPGLLKRIADTQYF. The CDR3 bases are TGTGCCAGCAGACCGGGACTACTCAAAAGGATCGCAGATACGCAGTATTTT.

The rearrangement links TRBV4-2 to TRBJ2-7; possibly TRBD1 or TRBD2 for D (6 bases each). V shed 3 bases and J shed 7 bases, with 19 bases lying between them. The CDR3 runs to 15 residues. Germline CDR1 is LGHNA and CDR2 is YNFKEQ. CDR3 protein: CASSQVEGGSSEQYF. In DNA, the CDR3 is TGTGCCAGCAGCCAGGTCGAGGGGGGCTCGTCGGAGCAGTACTTC.

CDR3 DNA sequence: TGTGCCAGCAGCCGCCGAGAGGGGCGGGATGAAGAGCAGTACTTC. Its translation: CASSRREGRDEEQYF. V gene TRBV7-6 combines with J gene TRBJ2-7; tentatively, D is TRBD2 (6 bases). The V gene lost 5 bases and the J gene lost 7 bases, with 21 bases spanning the gap. This CDR3 has 15 residues. Germline CDR1 reads SGHVS; CDR2 reads FNYEAQ.

V is TRBV6-2 or TRBV6-3 and J is TRBJ2-7, with a possible D match to TRBD2 (5 bases). Germline V gives CDR1 MNHEY, CDR2 SVGEGT. The V end was cut by 6 bases, the J end by 6 bases, with 18 bases between. The CDR3 runs 14 residues. The CDR3 reads CASSLGLPVGEQYF. DNA for the CDR3: TGTGCCAGCAGCCTCGGACTGCCTGTGGGCGAGCAGTACTTC.

The rearrangement joins TRBV10-3 to TRBJ2-1; 9 nucleotides line up with TRBD1. Trimming removed 8 bases from V and 8 bases from J; junction bases left unmatched: 13. Germline V gene sequence: CDR1 ENHRY, CDR2 SYGVKD. There are 15 residues in the CDR3. CDR3 nucleotides: TGTGCCATCCTTCAAGTGCGGGGGACAGGGTATGAGCAGTTCTTC. Its protein product is CAILQVRGTGYEQFF.

V and J are TRBV7-8 and TRBJ2-5; a possible D gene is TRBD2 (6 bases). CDR3 length: 15 residues. Deletions cut 5 bases from V and 1 base from J, with 14 bases between. Germline CDR1 is SGHVS and CDR2 is FQNEAQ. CDR3 nucleotides: TGTGCCAGCAGCAAATATGGGCGGGGCCAAGAGACCCAGTACTTC. Translation gives CASSKYGRGQETQYF.

V is TRBV7-6 and J is TRBJ1-6, with D possibly matching TRBD1 (6 bases). V gave up 5 bases and J gave up 8 bases, with 19 bases separating them. This CDR3 has 16 amino acids. Germline V CDR1 and CDR2: SGHVS, FNYEAQ. The CDR3 sequence: CASSRGGPAWDSPLHF. The CDR3 DNA is TGTGCCAGCAGCCGGGGGGGGCCCGCATGGGATTCACCCCTCCACTTT.

The chain combines TRBV28 with TRBJ1-1, with TRBD1 as a possible D gene (5 bases). V was trimmed by 3 bases and J by 8 bases, leaving 10 bases between them. The germline V gene has CDR1 MDHEN and CDR2 SYDVKM. The CDR3 is 12 amino acids. CDR3 DNA sequence: TGTGCCAGCAGTTTGGGGACGACCGAAGCTTTCTTT. Translation: CASSLGTTEAFF. Full variable domain (outside the CDR3, taken from reference TRBV28 and TRBJ1-1): DVKVTQSSRYLVKRTGEKVFLECVQDMDHENMFWYRQDPGLGLRLIYFSYDVKMKEKGDIPEGYSVSREKKERFSLILESASTNQTSMYLCASSLGTTEAFFGQGTRLTVV.

This chain joins TRBV6-5 and TRBJ1-1; D not certain. Deletions cut 8 bases from V and 0 bases from J, with 13 bases between. CDR1 is MNHEY, CDR2 SVGAGI, per germline. There are 14 residues in the CDR3. The CDR3 DNA reads as TGTGCCAGCGGTCGAATAGACATGAACACTGAAGCTTTCTTT. Translating gives CASGRIDMNTEAFF.

J is TRBJ1-1 and V is TRBV18; D is undetermined. The germline gives CDR1 KGHSH, CDR2 LQKENI. Trimming stripped 7 bases from V and 0 bases from J, with 9 bases between. The CDR3 is 13 amino acids. The CDR3 DNA sequence: TGTGCCAGCTTATTAGGGTTGAACACTGAAGCTTTCTTT. Its translation is CASLLGLNTEAFF. The variable domain in full, completed from reference TRBV18 and TRBJ1-1, reads NAGVMQNPRHLVRRRGQEARLRCSPMKGHSHVYWYRQLPEEGLKFMVYLQKENIIDESGMPKERFSAEFPKEGPSILRIQQVVRGDSAAYFCASLLGLNTEAFFGQGTRLTVV.

The DNA for the CDR3 is TGCGCCAGCAGCCAAGAAAACACTGAAGCTTTCTTT. Translated, it gives CASSQENTEAFF. The chain joins TRBV4-1 to TRBJ1-1; D unclear. The CDR3 spans 12 residues. Trimming cost V 0 bases and J 2 bases, with 1 base left between them. Germline lookup yields CDR1 MGHRA and CDR2 YSYEKL.

The V gene is TRBV6-5, the J gene TRBJ1-2; maybe TRBD1 (6 bases). The CDR3 is 14 amino acids. The V and J ends lost 6 bases and 5 bases respectively, with 16 bases between them. Germline V lookup: CDR1 MNHEY, CDR2 SVGAGI. CDR3 in amino acids: CASRFHNRVYGYTF. CDR3 in DNA: TGTGCCAGCAGGTTCCACAACAGGGTATATGGCTACACCTTC.

The chain employs TRBV9 and TRBJ2-2, with 11 bases aligning to TRBD1. Germline V gene sequence: CDR1 SGDLS, CDR2 YYNGEE. V trimming: 4 bases; J trimming: 3 bases; junction bases outside the gene matches: 5. This CDR3 has 16 residues. As DNA, the CDR3 is TGTGCCAGCAGCCCACGGACAGGGGGCGACACCGGGGAGCTGTTTTTT. Protein sequence: CASSPRTGGDTGELFF.

The chain joins TRBV19 to TRBJ1-2, with 7 nucleotides matching TRBD1. Germline values: CDR1 LNHDA, CDR2 SQIVND (reference sequence). The CDR3 runs to 11 residues. The junction had 3 bases not matched to a gene; V was cut back by 6 bases and J by 8 bases. Here the CDR3 DNA reads TGTGCCAGTAGCTACAGGGGCGGCTACACCTTC. Protein: CASSYRGGYTF.